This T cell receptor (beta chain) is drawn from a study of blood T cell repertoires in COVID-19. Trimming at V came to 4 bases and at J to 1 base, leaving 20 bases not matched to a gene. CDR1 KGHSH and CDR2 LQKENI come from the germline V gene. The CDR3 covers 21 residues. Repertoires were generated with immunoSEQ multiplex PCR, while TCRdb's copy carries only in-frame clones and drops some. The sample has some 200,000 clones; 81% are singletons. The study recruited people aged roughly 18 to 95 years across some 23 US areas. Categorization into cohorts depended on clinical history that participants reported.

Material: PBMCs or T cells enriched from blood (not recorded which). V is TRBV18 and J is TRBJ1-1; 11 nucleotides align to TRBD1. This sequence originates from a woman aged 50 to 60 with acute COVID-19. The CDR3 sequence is CASSLRTEAGTGGKRNTEAFF. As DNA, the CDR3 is TGTGCCAGCTCACTCAGGACAGAAGCCGGGACAGGGGGGAAAAGGAACACTGAAGCTTTCTTT.